This passage covers 21 T cell receptor beta chains from one sample sequenced in a study of blood T cells in healthy people across ages. Primers used in a second PCR of about 7 to 12 cycles were a sample-barcoded 5' primer and a J-beta primer mix. TCRdb re-derived calls from the 5' RACE reads in MiXCR, one entry per CDR3 protein. The table has approximately 600,000 distinct CDR3 sequences, 58% seen once. The sequenced sample was blood. The receptors were gathered from a man between 60 and 75 years old in good health.

This chain joins TRBV5-1 and TRBJ1-1; D unclear. The V gene lost 4 bases and the J gene lost 6 bases, with 16 bases spanning the gap. The germline V gene has CDR1 SGHRS and CDR2 YFSETQ. This CDR3 region has 14 residues. The CDR3: CASSPPTGTPEAFF. In DNA, the CDR3 is TGCGCCAGCAGCCCCCCTACCGGCACCCCTGAAGCTTTCTTT. Variable domain in full (rest from reference TRBV5-1 and TRBJ1-1): KAGVTQTPRYLIKTRGQQVTLSCSPISGHRSVSWYQQTPGQGLQFLFEYFSETQRNKGNFPGRFSGRQFSNSRSEMNVSTLELGDSALYLCASSPPTGTPEAFFGQGTRLTVV.

There are a few counts of this clonotype. V is TRBV9 and J is TRBJ2-5, with 7 bases fitting TRBD1. CDR1 is SGDLS and CDR2 is YYNGEE in the germline V gene. The CDR3 totals 14 residues. Losses at the gene ends were 0 bases for V and 1 base for J; bases not matched to a gene: 0. CDR3 nucleotides: TGTGCCAGCAGCGTAGGGGACAGCCAAGAGACCCAGTACTTC. Its protein is CASSVGDSQETQYF.

This clonotype occurred many times. The chain couples TRBV25-1 to TRBJ2-6; D gene unclear. The ends were cut back, 3 bases at V and 1 base at J, with 1 base in the middle. This CDR3 is 13 amino acids long. Germline V CDR1 and CDR2: MGHDK, SYGVNS. Here the CDR3 DNA reads TGTGCCAGCAGTGAGTCTGGGGCCAACGTCCTGACTTTC. As protein: CASSESGANVLTF.

The rearrangement links TRBV5-1 to TRBJ2-7, with TRBD1 identical over 7 bases. Germline V lookup: CDR1 SGHRS, CDR2 YFSETQ. The CDR3 runs 14 residues. V gave up 0 bases and J gave up 7 bases; unmatched junction bases: 7. The CDR3 DNA is TGCGCCAGCAGCTTGGGGACAGGCCGGGATGAGCAGTACTTC. Its translation: CASSLGTGRDEQYF.

The V and J genes are TRBV6-4 and TRBJ2-1; 13 nucleotides line up with TRBD2. In germline, CDR1 is MRHNA, CDR2 SNTAGT. V was pared by 5 bases and J by 9 bases, with 7 bases of the junction left unmatched. The CDR3 has 15 residues. This chain's CDR3 is CASSPTSGGASEQFF. DNA for the CDR3: TGTGCCAGCAGTCCCACTAGCGGGGGGGCCAGTGAGCAGTTCTTC.

V and J are TRBV18 and TRBJ2-5; possibly TRBD2 for D (6 bases). Germline V gene data show CDR1 as KGHSH and CDR2 as LQKENI. V dropped 6 bases and J dropped 2 bases, with 13 bases sitting between them. The CDR3 extends over 14 amino acids. In nucleotides, the CDR3 is TGTGCCAGCTCGCGCGGGGTTCGGCAAGAGACCCAGTACTTC. Translated, it gives CASSRGVRQETQYF.

This clonotype has a handful of counts. The CDR3 is CASSQRELAGKNIQYF. For the CDR3, the DNA is TGCGCCAGCAGCCAAAGGGAACTAGCGGGCAAAAACATTCAGTACTTC. The chain combines TRBV4-1 with TRBJ2-4, with TRBD2 matching over 9 bases. Germline CDR1 MGHRA, CDR2 YSYEKL. The CDR3 runs to 16 residues. With V trimmed by 2 bases and J by 3 bases, 5 bases remained unmatched.

This chain uses TRBV20-1 with TRBJ2-1; a weak D match, TRBD2 (5 bases). Germline CDR1 reads DFQATT; CDR2 reads SNEGSKA (reference sequence). Trimming shortened V by 5 bases and J by 4 bases, and 15 bases separated the two germline ends. The CDR3 has 14 residues. For the CDR3, the DNA is TGCAGTGCTGAACGACATGAGGGTTACAATGAGCAGTTCTTC. Translation: CSAERHEGYNEQFF.

This sequence joins TRBV4-1 and TRBJ1-4; 8 bases are a match to TRBD1. Trimming at V came to 1 base and at J to 3 bases, leaving 4 bases not matched to a gene. Looked up from germline, CDR1 is MGHRA and CDR2 is YSYEKL. CDR3 length: 16 residues. The CDR3 sequence is CASSQGTGSANEKLFF. CDR3 nucleotide sequence: TGCGCCAGCAGCCAAGGGACAGGGTCTGCTAATGAAAAACTGTTTTTT.

This sequence joins TRBV5-1 and TRBJ2-2, with D hard to call. CDR3 length: 16 amino acids. The germline V gene encodes CDR1 SGHRS and CDR2 YFSETQ. V lost 0 bases and J 2 bases, leaving 11 bases between the germline ends. The CDR3 is CASSLEGSLNTGELFF. The CDR3 nucleotides read TGCGCCAGCAGCTTGGAGGGCAGCCTTAACACCGGGGAGCTGTTTTTT.

The chain employs TRBV21-1 and TRBJ2-6; TRBD1 is the table's D call and was not checked against the DNA. TRBV21-1 is deemed a pseudogene. The CDR3 sequence is 18 residues long. CDR3 sequence: CASSKGCRGQVGANVLTF. In nucleotides, the CDR3 is TGTGCCAGCAGTAAAGGATGCAGGGGTCAGGTTGGGGCCAACGTCCTGACTTTC.

The J gene is TRBJ2-5, the V gene TRBV12-3 or TRBV12-4; D might be TRBD2 (5 bases). The J call may be faulty, since TRBJ2-1 better matches the DNA end. CDR3 length equals 14 residues. CDR3 in amino acids: CASSPAGVQETQFF. The CDR3 bases are TGTGCCAGCAGCCCCGCCGGGGTTCAAGAGACCCAGTTCTTC.

This chain joins TRBV20-1 and TRBJ2-7; D might be TRBD2 (5 bases). V lost 5 bases and J lost 1, with 15 bases in between. CDR1 and CDR2 from the germline V gene are DFQATT and SNEGSKA (reference sequence). The CDR3 extends over 14 amino acids. The CDR3 coding sequence is TGCAGTGCTTCCCGACGGGGTGGTTCCTACGAGCAGTACTTC. It encodes CSASRRGGSYEQYF.

CDR3 coding DNA: TGCAGTGCTAGGGCCAGGACAGGCTATGGCTACACCTTC. Its protein is CSARARTGYGYTF. The chain recombines TRBV20-1 with TRBJ1-2; TRBD1 matches 7 bases. Per germline, CDR1 DFQATT and CDR2 SNEGSKA (reference sequence). Unmatched junction bases numbered 5, after V lost 3 bases and J lost 4 bases. The CDR3 is 13 residues long.

In DNA, the CDR3 is TGTGCCAGCCTTGGGGCCGGCTATGGCTACACCTTC. It yields the protein CASLGAGYGYTF. This chain uses TRBV6-1 with TRBJ1-2; TRBD1 might be the D (5 bases). This CDR3 is 12 amino acids long. V was shortened by 8 bases and J by 4 bases, with 11 bases between the two germline ends. Germline V gene data show CDR1 as MNHNS and CDR2 as SASEGT.

The J gene is TRBJ1-6, the V gene TRBV7-9; D is ambiguous. Trimming stripped 2 bases from V and 5 bases from J, with 4 bases between. Germline-derived CDR1 and CDR2 are SEHNR and FQNEAQ (reference sequence). This CDR3 region has 13 residues. The CDR3: CASSLSDNSPLHF. The CDR3 DNA reads as TGTGCCAGCAGCTTATCAGATAATTCACCCCTCCACTTT.

Only a few counts were recorded for this clonotype. This rearrangement joins TRBV4-1 to TRBJ2-1, with D possibly matching TRBD2 (6 bases). The CDR3 is 15 amino acids. Trimming pared 4 bases from V and 5 bases from J, leaving 15 bases between. Germline V gives CDR1 MGHRA, CDR2 YSYEKL. The CDR3 DNA follows: TGCGCCAGCAGCCCCTACCCGGGGGAGCACAATGAGCAGTTCTTC. It is translated as CASSPYPGEHNEQFF.

This clonotype was counted a few times. The J gene is TRBJ2-1, the V gene TRBV13, with 10 bases identical to TRBD2. Germline V gene lookup returns CDR1 PRHDT and CDR2 FYEKMQ (reference sequence). The CDR3 is 13 residues long. V was pared by 8 bases and J by 6 bases, with 4 bases of the junction left unmatched. The CDR3: CASGQRGGNEQFF. DNA of the CDR3: TGTGCCAGCGGCCAGCGGGGGGGCAATGAGCAGTTCTTC.

The chain couples TRBV12-3 or TRBV12-4 to TRBJ1-4; 10 positions match TRBD1. With 8 bases clipped from V and 5 bases from J, the junction kept 11 bases outside the gene matches. The CDR3 sequence is 16 residues long. The CDR3 DNA sequence: TGTGCCAGCTCGGCCCGGGACAGGGGAATAAATGAAAAACTGTTTTTT. Translated: CASSARDRGINEKLFF.

Only a few counts were recorded for this clonotype. The genes are TRBV27 and TRBJ1-2; no clear D. Per the germline V gene, CDR1 is MNHEY and CDR2 is SMNVEV (reference sequence). The CDR3 is 14 residues long. The germline V and J ends were trimmed by 3 bases and 5 bases, with 13 bases remaining between them. The CDR3 loop is CASSFGTGRYGYTF. In DNA form, the CDR3 reads TGTGCCAGCAGTTTTGGTACCGGGAGGTATGGCTACACCTTC.

The rearrangement joins TRBV6-6 to TRBJ2-1; 7 bases fit TRBD1. The CDR3 runs 12 residues. Unmatched junction bases numbered 3, after V lost 4 bases and J lost 9 bases. The V gene's germline CDR1 is MNHNY and CDR2 SVGAGI (reference sequence). CDR3 coding DNA: TGTGCCAGCAGTTCGACAGGGCTTGAGCAGTTCTTC. It codes for CASSSTGLEQFF.